What follows describes a single TCR beta chain. Its antigen has not been determined. It has no much larger one-base neighbor in the sample; base qualities were not kept. TCRbeta CDR3 regions were amplified from genomic DNA using the immunoSEQ Assay, a bias-controlled multiplex PCR. From the authors' description of their analysis: The number of nucleated cells in each sample was estimated by amplification of reference gene primers within the assay. To quantify the absolute abundance of each unique TCRbeta CDR3 rearrangement, sequence reads were collapsed and filtered. For each sample, productive Simpson clonality was calculated as the square root of Simpson's diversity index across productive rearrangements. The table comes from immuneACCESS by way of TCRdb, which keeps in-frame sequences with V and J called. Part of the clones is missing from these tables; in studies checked, under half for an unresolved V gene and the rest for unknown reasons. V and J calls plus clone size are reproduced from that table; the DNA served to infer D and trimming. This sample lists fewer than 200,000 clones; roughly four fifths were detected once. About 10% of the sample goes to the ten largest clones.

One collaborating source in Seattle enrolled patients during active infection and followed them longitudinally through the course of disease. Collaborating institutions collected whole blood in K2EDTA tubes following their own protocols. For TCRbeta analysis, collaborators shipped samples as frozen whole blood, isolated PBMCs, or DNA extracted from either of those sample types. This sample was taken from a study of blood T cell repertoires in COVID-19 (dated by TCRdb to between 2020 and 2021). Notes on the research overall: Samples covering the acute and convalescent phases of COVID-19 were provided by collaborators in the United States, Italy and Spain. The material from the prospective study consisted of cDNA or gDNA derived from T cells, B-cell-depleted T cells, or PBMCs. Deeply sampled blood TCRbeta repertoires from subjects exposed to, actively infected with, or recovered from COVID-19 were included in the dataset. The repertoires were released in a freely available public database meant as a resource for research on the immune response to SARS-CoV-2. Samples were obtained from the ongoing ImmuneRACE study (first 160 participants) and from over 1,000 subjects provided by 6 global collaborators. The sample metadata nearly always contained a de-identified subject ID, COVID-19 status, age in years and sex. Where available, HLA class I and class II types were obtained from metadata supplied by the sample provider rather than from assay-based typing. Results the study describes overall, beyond this receptor: The quantity of clinical and demographic metadata differed by source and by participant and was supplied without curation.

The CDR3, from cysteine to phenylalanine, totals 16 residues. Only the CDR3 DNA is retained, 48 bases long and in frame from the first base. Trimming leaves V shorter by 6 bases and J shorter by 7 bases, with the junction holding 10 bases beyond the gene matches. Via the germline V gene, CDR1 is SNHLY and CDR2 FYNNEI. The sequence is built from TRBV2 and TRBJ1-4, and 11 junctional nucleotides match TRBD1. The sequencing input was peripheral blood. The TCR was taken from a woman between 40 and 55 years old with COVID-19, enrolled during active disease. Read as DNA, the sequence is TGTGCCAGCAGCTACGTCTCGGGACAGGGGGTTGAAAAACTGTTTTTT. It translates as CASSYVSGQGVEKLFF.